This entry is about one T cell receptor (beta chain). In the original workflow: Reference gene primer amplification yielded estimated nucleated cell counts. The table came from immunoSEQ multiplex PCR; TCRdb's copy has only in-frame clones and leaves some out. The D gene and trimming were derived from the DNA, and the V and J assignments and clone size from that table. The table shows 200,000 or so clones, with more than 80% occurring only once. This entry comes from a study of blood T cell repertoires in COVID-19. Those enrolled in Seattle joined during active infection and were followed longitudinally afterward. This CDR3 region has 14 residues. Germline V lookup: CDR1 SGHRS, CDR2 YFSETQ. Trimming pared 0 bases from V and 5 bases from J, leaving 11 bases between.

What was sequenced was peripheral blood. The chain couples TRBV5-1 to TRBJ2-5, with D unclear. This TCR was recovered from a man aged 30 to 45 with COVID-19, enrolled during active disease. CDR3 bases: TGCGCCAGCAGCTTGGACGGAGTTGGGGAGACCCAGTACTTC. Translation: CASSLDGVGETQYF.